This T cell receptor beta chain was documented in a study of Graves' ophthalmopathy and Graves' hyperthyroidism. Whole-study results and caveats: Blood also contained most of the expanded thyroid clonotypes above 0.001 frequency.

In regard to this clonotype: What it binds is unknown.

The authors enrolled newly diagnosed hyperthyroidism patients aged 18 to 65 with under 2 months' duration. Amplification targeted the TCR beta CDR3 regions, with RNA transcripts as the source material. HTBI-primed first-round RT-PCR preceded second-round multiplex PCR. TCRdb recomputed calls from the multiplex PCR reads with MiXCR, one row per CDR3 protein. The sample consists of 500,000 to 700,000 distinct CDR3 sequences, about 20% of them appearing once. The germline gives CDR1 SNHLY, CDR2 FYNNEI. The CDR3 contains 16 residues. The V gene lost 5 bases and the J gene lost 4 bases, with 20 bases spanning the gap.

The sequence derives from a woman under 30 with stable Graves' hyperthyroidism. Some clones in this sample may be carry-over from other donors' samples. Material for sequencing was peripheral blood. V is TRBV2 and J is TRBJ1-1; D might be TRBD1 (6 bases). The CDR3 coding sequence is TGTGCCAGCAGTTCCGGCCGGCAGGGGAGTTTCACTGAAGCTTTCTTT. This encodes CASSSGRQGSFTEAFF. Supplemented by reference TRBV2 and TRBJ1-1, the full variable domain reads EPEVTQTPSHQVTQMGQEVILRCVPISNHLYFYWYRQILGQKVEFLVSFYNNEISEKSEIFDDQFSVERPDGSNFTLKIRSTKLEDSAMYFCASSSGRQGSFTEAFFGQGTRLTVV.